Shown below are 30 T cell receptor beta chains from a single sample sequenced in a study of T cell repertoires in cytomegalovirus infection. The antigens for these receptors are not known. TCRdb reprocessed the reads via MiXCR and lists one record per CDR3 protein. The sample holds hundreds of thousands of distinct CDR3 sequences; roughly a third are singletons and the top ten take about 20%. The specimen comprised cultured PBMCs, sampled from culture after CMV antigen stimulation. Source of these receptors: a human donor in good health (CMV status not recorded). Some clones in this sample may be carry-over from other donors' samples.

This clonotype was counted only a few times. This chain uses TRBV11-2 with TRBJ2-3; TRBD2 aligns across 11 bases. This CDR3 has 15 residues. Germline trimming cut 0 bases from V and 8 bases from J; bases unmatched to any gene: 4. CDR1 is SGHAT and CDR2 is FQNNGV in the germline V gene. The CDR3 protein is CASSLDGLAGGTQYF. In nucleotides, the CDR3 is TGTGCCAGCAGCTTAGATGGGCTAGCGGGGGGTACGCAGTATTTT.

A few counts support this clonotype. The rearrangement uses TRBV18 and TRBJ1-6; 8 nucleotides agree with TRBD1. Germline V gene data show CDR1 as KGHSH and CDR2 as LQKENI. This CDR3 contains 14 residues. V lost 3 bases and J lost 8; bases outside the gene matches: 3. The CDR3 DNA reads as TGTGCCAGCTCACCCCAGGGGGCGGATTCACCCCTCCACTTT. This sequence encodes CASSPQGADSPLHF.

The rearrangement joins TRBV20-1 to TRBJ2-2, with TRBD2 as a possible D gene (6 bases). Trimming stripped 3 bases from V and 3 bases from J, with 11 bases between. In germline, CDR1 is DFQATT, CDR2 SNEGSKA (reference sequence). This CDR3 has 14 amino acids. The CDR3 region has the DNA TGCAGTGCTAGCGCCGGGGGATACACCGGGGAGCTGTTTTTT. This codes for CSASAGGYTGELFF.

The chain combines TRBV5-5 with TRBJ1-4; TRBD1 is a possible D gene (6 bases). With 4 bases removed from V and 7 bases from J, the gap between germline ends came to 11 bases. This CDR3 spans 13 amino acids. The V gene's germline CDR1 is SGHKS and CDR2 YYEKEE (reference sequence). CDR3 residues: CASSTGQSEKLFF. The CDR3 DNA reads as TGTGCCAGCAGCACCGGACAGAGTGAAAAACTGTTTTTT.

The chain is built from TRBV12-3 or TRBV12-4 and TRBJ2-1, with a weak D call TRBD2 (6 bases). The CDR3 has 12 amino acids. The V gene lost 5 bases and the J gene lost 8 bases, with 10 bases spanning the gap. The chain's CDR3 is CASSELAHEQFF. CDR3 DNA sequence: TGTGCCAGCAGTGAACTAGCACATGAGCAGTTCTTC.

This clonotype occurred once. V and J are TRBV20-1 and TRBJ2-7; TRBD2 is a possible D gene (6 bases). CDR3 length: 15 amino acids. Germline loops: CDR1 DFQATT, CDR2 SNEGSKA (reference sequence). The V end lost 2 bases, the J end lost 5 bases, and 19 bases lay between the germline ends. The CDR3 protein is CSARHSGGAVNEQYF. For the CDR3, the DNA is TGCAGTGCTAGACATAGCGGCGGAGCTGTAAACGAGCAGTACTTC.

This clonotype was observed a handful of times. The J gene is TRBJ2-3, the V gene TRBV19; D not resolved. This CDR3 comprises 14 residues. The V gene lost 7 bases and the J gene lost 7 bases, with 18 bases spanning the gap. Germline-derived CDR1 and CDR2 are LNHDA and SQIVND (reference sequence). The CDR3 bases are TGTGCCAGTACGGAGACTCTCTCACGAAATACGCAGTATTTT. As protein: CASTETLSRNTQYF.

The table lists this clonotype with a few counts. The chain is built from TRBV5-4 and TRBJ1-2; 9 nucleotides match TRBD1. V was pared by 3 bases and J by 4 bases, with 10 bases of the junction left unmatched. The CDR3 runs 16 residues. From germline, CDR1 is SGHNT and CDR2 YYREEE (reference sequence). CDR3 in amino acids: CASSSDNRGQVYGYTF. The CDR3 bases are TGTGCCAGCAGCTCGGATAACAGGGGGCAAGTCTATGGCTACACCTTC.

This clonotype has a handful of counts. The chain is built from TRBV2 and TRBJ2-7, with unresolved D. The CDR3 has 8 residues. Germline V gives CDR1 SNHLY, CDR2 FYNNEI. Trimming stripped 8 bases from V and 6 bases from J, with 2 bases between. CDR3 DNA sequence: TGTGCCAGCGGCGAGCAGTACTTC. Amino acid sequence: CASGEQYF.

The chain joins TRBV10-3 to TRBJ2-5; 9 bases are a match to TRBD1. V lost 5 bases and J lost 4; bases outside the gene matches: 8. This CDR3 is built from 15 residues. CDR1 is ENHRY and CDR2 is SYGVKD in the germline V gene. The CDR3 nucleotides read TGTGCCATCAGTCTCAGGACAGGGGTTGGAGAGACCCAGTACTTC. It specifies CAISLRTGVGETQYF.

This clonotype appeared a few times. The chain links TRBV6-1 to TRBJ1-5; no clear D gene. Between the trimmed V and J ends, which lost 3 bases and 6 bases, there was a span of 9 bases. The V gene's germline CDR1 is MNHNS and CDR2 SASEGT. The CDR3 consists of 13 residues. CDR3 sequence reads: CASSEAWSQPQHF. The CDR3 DNA follows: TGTGCCAGCAGTGAGGCTTGGAGTCAGCCCCAGCATTTT.

This clonotype appeared a few times. The chain combines TRBV11-2 with TRBJ2-7; no clear D gene. This CDR3 comprises 15 residues. Germline loops: CDR1 SGHAT, CDR2 FQNNGV. Deletions cut 2 bases from V and 0 bases from J, with 11 bases between. The CDR3 protein is CASSLRAVYSYEQYF. CDR3 sequence (DNA): TGTGCCAGCAGCTTACGGGCAGTATACTCCTACGAGCAGTACTTC.

Comments on this clonotype: This clone may be a read error of a much larger clone one base away. The V and J genes are TRBV7-9 and TRBJ2-7, with D unresolved. This CDR3 region has 13 residues. Trimming shortened V by 4 bases and J by 0 bases, and 7 bases separated the two germline ends. Germline V gene data show CDR1 as SEHNR and CDR2 as FQNEAQ (reference sequence). The CDR3: CASSSTRSYEQYF. In nucleotides, the CDR3 is TGTGCCAGCAGCTCGACTCGCTCCTACGAGCAGTACTTC.

This clonotype was recorded at least ten times. The chain employs TRBV11-2 and TRBJ1-1, with 11 bases matching TRBD1. Germline assignment: CDR1 SGHAT and CDR2 FQNNGV. The junction had 8 bases not matched to a gene; V was cut back by 7 bases and J by 4 bases. The CDR3 length is 15 residues. DNA of the CDR3: TGTGCCAGCACCAAATCCGGGACAGGGGGCACTGAAGCTTTCTTT. Amino acids: CASTKSGTGGTEAFF.

This clonotype was recorded a few times. The V call is TRBV7-2, the J call TRBJ2-2; D unresolved. The CDR3 extends over 13 amino acids. Trimming shortened V by 8 bases and J by 3 bases, and 10 bases separated the two germline ends. Germline V lookup: CDR1 SGHTA, CDR2 FQGNSA. This CDR3 reads CASGKWDTGELFF. The CDR3 DNA reads TGTGCCAGCGGCAAATGGGACACCGGGGAGCTGTTTTTT.

The rearrangement joins TRBV4-1 to TRBJ2-1; 10 bases match TRBD2. The CDR3 totals 16 residues. CDR1 and CDR2 from the germline V gene are MGHRA and YSYEKL. V was pared by 2 bases and J by 5 bases, with 6 bases of the junction left unmatched. The chain's CDR3 is CASSQHRTSGNNEQFF. In nucleotides, the CDR3 is TGCGCCAGCAGCCAACATAGGACTAGCGGTAACAATGAGCAGTTCTTC.

This clonotype turned up a few times. The V gene is TRBV4-1, the J gene TRBJ1-1, with 8 positions matching TRBD1. V was clipped by 4 bases and J by 1 base; unmatched bases: 17. The CDR3 contains 19 residues. The germline gives CDR1 MGHRA, CDR2 YSYEKL. Here the CDR3 reads CASSLRSFTLGQGNTEAFF. The CDR3 DNA follows: TGCGCCAGCAGCCTGAGGTCTTTCACCCTCGGACAGGGGAACACTGAAGCTTTCTTT.

This chain uses TRBV2 with TRBJ1-2; D may be TRBD1 (6 bases). The V end was cut by 0 bases, the J end by 4 bases, with 12 bases between. Germline CDR1 SNHLY, CDR2 FYNNEI. The CDR3 is 15 amino acids. The CDR3 region has the DNA TGTGCCAGCAGTGAAGCGGGGGCAGGGGTCTATGGCTACACCTTC. The encoded protein is CASSEAGAGVYGYTF.

Ten or more counts support this clonotype. The chain uses TRBV7-2 and TRBJ2-1; 8 bases fit TRBD1. The V gene's germline CDR1 is SGHTA and CDR2 FQGNSA. This CDR3 comprises 14 residues. Trimming removed 8 bases from V and 8 bases from J; junction bases left unmatched: 11. For the CDR3, the DNA is TGTGCCAGCCGCCGGACAGGGAAGTGGTATGAGCAGTTCTTC. Translated, it gives CASRRTGKWYEQFF.

This rearrangement joins TRBV2 to TRBJ2-3, with 7 bases identical to TRBD1. Germline values: CDR1 SNHLY, CDR2 FYNNEI. The CDR3 covers 14 residues. The junction had 9 bases not matched to a gene; V was cut back by 6 bases and J by 6 bases. For the CDR3, the DNA is TGTGCCAGCAGGAAAAGGGGGCTGGGGGATACGCAGTATTTT. Translation: CASRKRGLGDTQYF.

This clonotype was counted only a few times. CDR3 DNA: TGTGCTAGTGGTTCCTCCTTAACTAGCGCAAGGGAGACCCAGTACTTC. Translating gives CASGSSLTSARETQYF. V and J are TRBV12-5 and TRBJ2-5, with TRBD2 identical over 7 bases. The V gene end was trimmed by 4 bases and the J gene end by 5 bases; junction bases not matched to a gene: 13. This CDR3 has 16 amino acids. Germline loops: CDR1 LGHNT, CDR2 FRNRAP.

At least ten counts were recorded for this clonotype. V usage is TRBV11-2 and J usage is TRBJ1-1; the match to TRBD1 covers 9 bases. V trimming: 6 bases; J trimming: 2 bases; junction bases outside the gene matches: 7. CDR1 and CDR2 (germline): SGHAT, FQNNGV. This CDR3 region has 15 residues. Here the CDR3 reads CASRPGTGINTEAFF. In DNA form, the CDR3 reads TGTGCCAGCAGACCCGGGACAGGGATAAACACTGAAGCTTTCTTT.

The rearrangement links TRBV12-3 or TRBV12-4 to TRBJ2-3; weak D call: TRBD2 (5 bases). This CDR3 is built from 14 residues. The V gene lost 4 bases and the J gene lost 6 bases, with 14 bases spanning the gap. The CDR3 protein is CASSSGTLKDTQYF. The CDR3 DNA follows: TGTGCCAGCAGTTCGGGAACCTTAAAGGATACGCAGTATTTT.

V is TRBV5-1 and J is TRBJ1-2, with D perhaps TRBD1 (5 bases). Trimming shortened V by 2 bases and J by 0 bases, and 11 bases separated the two germline ends. Germline V CDR1 and CDR2: SGHRS, YFSETQ. The CDR3 is made up of 15 amino acids. The DNA for the CDR3 is TGCGCCAGCAGCTTACAGCTAGGGGCTAACTATGGCTACACCTTC. It yields the protein CASSLQLGANYGYTF. Using reference TRBV5-1 and TRBJ1-2 for the parts outside the CDR3, the full variable domain is KAGVTQTPRYLIKTRGQQVTLSCSPISGHRSVSWYQQTPGQGLQFLFEYFSETQRNKGNFPGRFSGRQFSNSRSEMNVSTLELGDSALYLCASSLQLGANYGYTFGSGTRLTVV.

This chain connects TRBV6-1 to TRBJ1-2, with 9 bases matching TRBD1. The trim removed 4 bases at V and 4 bases at J, leaving 10 bases unmatched. This CDR3 comprises 16 residues. Germline V gives CDR1 MNHNS, CDR2 SASEGT. This chain's CDR3 is CASSAGTGRTLYGYTF. Here the CDR3 DNA reads TGTGCCAGCAGTGCAGGGACAGGGAGGACTCTCTATGGCTACACCTTC.

This clonotype was detected a few times. The rearrangement uses TRBV30 and TRBJ1-2, with TRBD1 identical over 9 bases. Germline values: CDR1 GTSNPN, CDR2 SVGIG (reference sequence). The V segment lost 3 bases and the J segment 8 bases; nucleotides outside the gene matches: 7. CDR3 size: 13 residues. The CDR3 sequence: CAWSAGTGYGYTF. The CDR3, as DNA: TGTGCCTGGAGCGCCGGGACAGGGTACGGCTACACCTTC. The complete variable domain, with remaining parts taken from reference TRBV30 and TRBJ1-2, reads SQTIHQWPATLVQPVGSPLSLECTVEGTSNPNLYWYRQAAGRGLQLLFYSVGIGQISSEVPQNLSASRPQDRQFILSSKKLLLSDSGFYLCAWSAGTGYGYTFGSGTRLTVV.

This clonotype appeared many times. The gene calls are TRBV7-2 and TRBJ2-2; 8 bases align to TRBD2. The CDR3 consists of 16 residues. Trimming removed 3 bases from V and 4 bases from J; junction bases left unmatched: 7. The germline gives CDR1 SGHTA, CDR2 FQGNSA. The CDR3 DNA reads TGTGCCAGCAGCTTCGCTATCCTAGCGGGCACCGGGGAGCTGTTTTTT. Translated: CASSFAILAGTGELFF.

The chain couples TRBV12-3 or TRBV12-4 to TRBJ1-5; tentative D call: TRBD1 (5 bases). The V end was cut by 6 bases, the J end by 6 bases, with 12 bases between. The CDR3 spans 13 residues. The CDR3 DNA reads as TGTGCCAGCAGGTCGGGGGGGATTCAGCCCCAGCATTTT. Amino acid sequence: CASRSGGIQPQHF.

This chain joins TRBV10-3 and TRBJ2-1; D could derive from TRBD1 or TRBD2 (5 bases each). Trimming stripped 3 bases from V and 3 bases from J, with 12 bases between. Germline V gene sequence: CDR1 ENHRY, CDR2 SYGVKD. This CDR3 is built from 15 residues. The CDR3 nucleotides read TGTGCCATCAGTGAAGGGACCGCACTCTACAATGAGCAGTTCTTC. It encodes CAISEGTALYNEQFF.

This clonotype was counted ten times or more. The gene calls are TRBV7-2 and TRBJ2-3; 7 bases match TRBD2. With V trimmed by 5 bases and J by 3 bases, 11 bases remained unmatched. Germline V gives CDR1 SGHTA, CDR2 FQGNSA. This CDR3 comprises 16 residues. The CDR3 protein is CASSPLLGGRTDTQYF. Written as DNA, the CDR3 is TGTGCCAGCAGCCCCCTCCTCGGGGGGAGGACAGATACGCAGTATTTT.